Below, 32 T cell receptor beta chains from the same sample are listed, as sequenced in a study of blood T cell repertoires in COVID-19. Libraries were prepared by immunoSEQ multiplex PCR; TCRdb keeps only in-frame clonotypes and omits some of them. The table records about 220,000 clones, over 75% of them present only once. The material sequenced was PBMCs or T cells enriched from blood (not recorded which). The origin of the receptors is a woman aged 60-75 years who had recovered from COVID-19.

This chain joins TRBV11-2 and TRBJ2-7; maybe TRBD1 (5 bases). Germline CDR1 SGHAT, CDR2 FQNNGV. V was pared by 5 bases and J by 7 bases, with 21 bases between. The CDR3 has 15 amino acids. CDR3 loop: CASSRTQTSLKEQYF. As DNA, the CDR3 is TGTGCCAGCAGCCGGACACAAACCTCCCTGAAGGAGCAGTACTTC.

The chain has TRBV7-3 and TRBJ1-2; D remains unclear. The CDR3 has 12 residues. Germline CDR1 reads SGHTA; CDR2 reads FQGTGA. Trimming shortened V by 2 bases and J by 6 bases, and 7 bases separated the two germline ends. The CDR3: CASSLGGDGYTF. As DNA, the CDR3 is TGTGCCAGCAGCTTAGGAGGCGATGGCTACACCTTC.

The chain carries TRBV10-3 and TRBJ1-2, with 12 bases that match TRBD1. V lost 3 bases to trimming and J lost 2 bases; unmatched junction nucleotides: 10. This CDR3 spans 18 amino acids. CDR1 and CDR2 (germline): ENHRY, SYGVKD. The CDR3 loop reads CAISDRGTGGRLNYGYTF. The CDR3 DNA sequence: TGTGCCATCAGTGACCGTGGGACAGGGGGCAGGTTGAACTATGGCTACACCTTC.

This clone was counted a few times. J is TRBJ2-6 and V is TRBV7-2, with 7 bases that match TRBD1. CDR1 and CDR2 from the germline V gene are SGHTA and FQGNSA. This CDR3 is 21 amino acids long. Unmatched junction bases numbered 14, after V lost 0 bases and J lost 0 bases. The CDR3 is CASSLARLWGQSSSGANVLTF. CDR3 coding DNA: TGTGCCAGCAGCTTAGCGAGACTGTGGGGACAGTCCTCCTCTGGGGCCAACGTCCTGACTTTC.

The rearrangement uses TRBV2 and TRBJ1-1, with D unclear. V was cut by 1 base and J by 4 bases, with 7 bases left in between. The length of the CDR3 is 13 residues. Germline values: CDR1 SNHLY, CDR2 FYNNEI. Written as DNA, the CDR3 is TGTGCCAGCAGTGAAGAGACTTCCACTGAAGCTTTCTTT. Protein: CASSEETSTEAFF.

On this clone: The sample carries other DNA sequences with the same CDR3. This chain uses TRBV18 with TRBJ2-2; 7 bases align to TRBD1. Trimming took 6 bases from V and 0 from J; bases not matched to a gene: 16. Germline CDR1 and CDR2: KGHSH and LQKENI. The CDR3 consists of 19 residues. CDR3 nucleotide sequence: TGTGCCAGCTCCCCTAACCCCAACAGGGGTCGGGCGAACACCGGGGAGCTGTTTTTT. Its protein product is CASSPNPNRGRANTGELFF.

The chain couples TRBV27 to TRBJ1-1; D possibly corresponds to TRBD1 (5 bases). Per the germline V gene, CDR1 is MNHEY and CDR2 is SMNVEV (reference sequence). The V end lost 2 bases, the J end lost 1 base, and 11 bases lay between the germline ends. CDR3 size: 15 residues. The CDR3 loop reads CASSLKYGQNTEAFF. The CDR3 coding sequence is TGTGCCAGCAGTTTAAAGTATGGACAGAACACTGAAGCTTTCTTT.

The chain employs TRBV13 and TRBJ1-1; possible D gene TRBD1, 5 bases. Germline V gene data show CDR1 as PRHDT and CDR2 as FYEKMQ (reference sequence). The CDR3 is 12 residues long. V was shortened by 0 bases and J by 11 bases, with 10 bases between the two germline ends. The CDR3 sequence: CASSLGGGEAFF. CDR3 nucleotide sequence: TGTGCCAGCAGCTTAGGGGGAGGGGAGGCTTTCTTT.

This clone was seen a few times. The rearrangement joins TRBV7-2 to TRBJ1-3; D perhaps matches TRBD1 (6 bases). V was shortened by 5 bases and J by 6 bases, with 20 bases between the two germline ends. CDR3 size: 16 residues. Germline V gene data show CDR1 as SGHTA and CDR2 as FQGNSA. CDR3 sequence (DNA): TGTGCCAGCAGCCCCCGGAGAGGGGGATTCGAAAACACCATATATTTT. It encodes CASSPRRGGFENTIYF. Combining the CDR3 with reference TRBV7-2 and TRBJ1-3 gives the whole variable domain GAGVSQSPSNKVTEKGKDVELRCDPISGHTALYWYRQSLGQGLEFLIYFQGNSAPDKSGLPSDRFSAERTGGSVSTLTIQRTQQEDSAVYLCASSPRRGGFENTIYFGEGSWLTVV.

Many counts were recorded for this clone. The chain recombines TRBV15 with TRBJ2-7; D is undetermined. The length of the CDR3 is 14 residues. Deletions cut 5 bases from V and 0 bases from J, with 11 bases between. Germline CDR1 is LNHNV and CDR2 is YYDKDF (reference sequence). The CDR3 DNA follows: TGTGCCACCAGCTCCGGGTGGTTCTCCTACGAGCAGTACTTC. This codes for CATSSGWFSYEQYF.

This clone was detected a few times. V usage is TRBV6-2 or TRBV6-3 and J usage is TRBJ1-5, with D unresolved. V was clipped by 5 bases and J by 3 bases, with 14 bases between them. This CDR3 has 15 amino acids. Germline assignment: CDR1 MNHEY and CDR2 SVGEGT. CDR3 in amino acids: CASSDLLLNNQPQHF. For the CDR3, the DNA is TGTGCCAGCAGTGATCTGTTACTGAACAATCAGCCCCAGCATTTT.

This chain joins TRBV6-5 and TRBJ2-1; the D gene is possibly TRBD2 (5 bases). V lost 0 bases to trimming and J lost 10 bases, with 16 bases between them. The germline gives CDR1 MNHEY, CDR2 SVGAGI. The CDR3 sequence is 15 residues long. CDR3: CASSYSTVGSGEQFF. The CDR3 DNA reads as TGTGCCAGCAGTTACTCTACGGTGGGGAGTGGAGAGCAGTTCTTC.

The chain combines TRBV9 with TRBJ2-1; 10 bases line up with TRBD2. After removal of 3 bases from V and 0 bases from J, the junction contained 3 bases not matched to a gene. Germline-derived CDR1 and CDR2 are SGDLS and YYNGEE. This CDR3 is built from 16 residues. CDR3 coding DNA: TGTGCCAGCAGCGCAACTAGCGGGGCCTCCTACAATGAGCAGTTCTTC. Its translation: CASSATSGASYNEQFF.

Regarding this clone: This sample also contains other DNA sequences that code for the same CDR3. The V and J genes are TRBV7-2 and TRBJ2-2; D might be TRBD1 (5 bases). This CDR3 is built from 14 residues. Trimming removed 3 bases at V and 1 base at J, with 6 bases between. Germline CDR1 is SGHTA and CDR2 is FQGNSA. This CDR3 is CASSLGLNTGELFF. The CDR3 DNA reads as TGTGCCAGCAGCTTGGGGCTGAACACCGGGGAGCTGTTTTTT.

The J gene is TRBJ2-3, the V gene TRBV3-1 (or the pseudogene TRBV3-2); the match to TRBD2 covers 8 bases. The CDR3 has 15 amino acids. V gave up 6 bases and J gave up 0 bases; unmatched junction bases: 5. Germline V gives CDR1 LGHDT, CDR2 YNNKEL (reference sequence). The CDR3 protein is CASSQTSGSTDTQYF. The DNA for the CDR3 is TGTGCCAGCAGTCAAACTAGCGGAAGCACAGATACGCAGTATTTT.

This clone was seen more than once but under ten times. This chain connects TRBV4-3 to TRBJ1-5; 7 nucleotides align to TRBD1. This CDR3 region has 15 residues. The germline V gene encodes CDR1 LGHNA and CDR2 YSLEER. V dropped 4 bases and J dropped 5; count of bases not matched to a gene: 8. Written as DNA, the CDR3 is TGCGCCAGCAGCCTTATTACAGGGGACGATCAGCCCCAGCATTTT. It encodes CASSLITGDDQPQHF.

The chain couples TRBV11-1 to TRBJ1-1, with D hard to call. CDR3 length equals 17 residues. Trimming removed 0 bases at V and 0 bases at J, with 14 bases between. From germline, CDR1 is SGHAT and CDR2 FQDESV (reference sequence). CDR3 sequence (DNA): TGTGCCAGCAGCTTAGCGGCCGGGGAGACGCTGAACACTGAAGCTTTCTTT. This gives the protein CASSLAAGETLNTEAFF.

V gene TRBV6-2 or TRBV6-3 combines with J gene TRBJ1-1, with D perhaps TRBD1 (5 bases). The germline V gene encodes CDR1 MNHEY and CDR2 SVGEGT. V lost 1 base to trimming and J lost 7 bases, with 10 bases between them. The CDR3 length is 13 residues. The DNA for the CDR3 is TGTGCCAGCAGTTACTTGGGAAGGGGTGAAGCTTTCTTT. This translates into CASSYLGRGEAFF.

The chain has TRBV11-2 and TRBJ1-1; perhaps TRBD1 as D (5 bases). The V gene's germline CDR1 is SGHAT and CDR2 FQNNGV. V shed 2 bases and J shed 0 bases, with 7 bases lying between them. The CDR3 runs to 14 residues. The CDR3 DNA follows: TGTGCCAGCAGCTTATGGGGGGTGAACACTGAAGCTTTCTTT. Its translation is CASSLWGVNTEAFF.

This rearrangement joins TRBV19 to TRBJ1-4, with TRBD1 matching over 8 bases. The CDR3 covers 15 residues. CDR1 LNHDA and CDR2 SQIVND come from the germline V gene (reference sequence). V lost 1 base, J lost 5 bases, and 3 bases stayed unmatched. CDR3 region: CASSIGGQGNEKLFF. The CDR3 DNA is TGTGCCAGTAGTATAGGAGGACAGGGCAATGAAAAACTGTTTTTT.

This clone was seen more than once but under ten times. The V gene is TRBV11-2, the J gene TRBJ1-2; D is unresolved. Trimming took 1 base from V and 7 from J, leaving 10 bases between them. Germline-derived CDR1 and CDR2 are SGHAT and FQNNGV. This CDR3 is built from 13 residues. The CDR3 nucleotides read TGTGCCAGCAGCTTAGTTCGTGGCTCTGGCTACACCTTC. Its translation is CASSLVRGSGYTF.

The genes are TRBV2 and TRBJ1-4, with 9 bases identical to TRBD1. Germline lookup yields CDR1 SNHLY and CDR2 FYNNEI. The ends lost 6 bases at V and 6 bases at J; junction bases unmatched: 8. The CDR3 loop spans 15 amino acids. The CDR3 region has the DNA TGTGCCAGCAGGGACAGGGGTCTACTTGATGAAAAACTGTTTTTT. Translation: CASRDRGLLDEKLFF.

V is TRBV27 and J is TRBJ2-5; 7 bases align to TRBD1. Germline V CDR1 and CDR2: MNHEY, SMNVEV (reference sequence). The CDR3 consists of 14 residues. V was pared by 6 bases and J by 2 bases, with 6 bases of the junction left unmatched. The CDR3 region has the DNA TGTGCCAGCAGCCCTAGGACAGGACAAGAGACCCAGTACTTC. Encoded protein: CASSPRTGQETQYF.

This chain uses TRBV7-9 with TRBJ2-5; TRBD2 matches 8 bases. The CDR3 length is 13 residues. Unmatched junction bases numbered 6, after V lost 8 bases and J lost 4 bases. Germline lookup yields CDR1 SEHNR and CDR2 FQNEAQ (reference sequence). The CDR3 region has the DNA TGTGCCAGCTCTGCGGGAGGTCGAGAGACCCAGTACTTC. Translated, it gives CASSAGGRETQYF.

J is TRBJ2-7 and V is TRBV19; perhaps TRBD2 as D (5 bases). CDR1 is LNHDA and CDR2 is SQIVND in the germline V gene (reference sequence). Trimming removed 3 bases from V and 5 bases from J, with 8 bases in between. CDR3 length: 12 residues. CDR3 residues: CASSIAGHEQYF. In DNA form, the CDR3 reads TGTGCCAGTAGTATTGCGGGCCACGAGCAGTACTTC.

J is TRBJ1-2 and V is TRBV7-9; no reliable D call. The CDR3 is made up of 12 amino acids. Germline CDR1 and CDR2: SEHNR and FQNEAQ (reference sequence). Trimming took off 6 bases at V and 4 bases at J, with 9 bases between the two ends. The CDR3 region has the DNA TGTGCCAGCAGGGGGAGTTCCTATGGCTACACCTTC. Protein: CASRGSSYGYTF.

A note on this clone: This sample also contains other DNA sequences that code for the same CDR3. CDR3 loop: CASSNSGSSYNEQFF. CDR3 nucleotide sequence: TGCGCCAGCAGCAATAGCGGAAGCTCCTACAATGAGCAGTTCTTC. The chain has TRBV5-1 and TRBJ2-1, with D perhaps matching TRBD2 (6 bases). With 4 bases removed from V and 0 bases from J, the gap between germline ends came to 11 bases. The V gene's germline CDR1 is SGHRS and CDR2 YFSETQ. This CDR3 spans 15 amino acids.

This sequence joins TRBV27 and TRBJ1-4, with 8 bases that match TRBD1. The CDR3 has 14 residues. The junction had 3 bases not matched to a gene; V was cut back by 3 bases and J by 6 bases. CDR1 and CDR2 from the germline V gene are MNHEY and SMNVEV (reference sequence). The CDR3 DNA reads TGTGCCAGCAGTTTCAGGGGGCGCGATGAAAAACTGTTTTTT. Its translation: CASSFRGRDEKLFF.

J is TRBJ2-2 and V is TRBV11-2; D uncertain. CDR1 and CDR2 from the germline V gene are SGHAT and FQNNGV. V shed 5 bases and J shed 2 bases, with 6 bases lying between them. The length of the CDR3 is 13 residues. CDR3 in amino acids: CASSGGNTGELFF. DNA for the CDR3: TGTGCCAGCAGCGGCGGAAACACCGGGGAGCTGTTTTTT.

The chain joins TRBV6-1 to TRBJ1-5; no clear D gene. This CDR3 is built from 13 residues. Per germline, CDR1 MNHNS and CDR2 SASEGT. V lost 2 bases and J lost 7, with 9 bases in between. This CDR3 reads CASSEFGGQPQHF. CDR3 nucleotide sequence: TGTGCCAGCAGTGAATTTGGAGGGCAGCCCCAGCATTTT.

The DNA of the CDR3 is TGTGCCAGCAGCCCCGAGGGACAACATGTGAGCTCCTACGAGCAGTACTTC. It encodes CASSPEGQHVSSYEQYF. The chain uses TRBV11-2 and TRBJ2-7, with D tentatively TRBD1 (6 bases). CDR3 size: 17 residues. Germline assignment: CDR1 SGHAT and CDR2 FQNNGV. The V end lost 5 bases, the J end lost 0 bases, and 20 bases lay between the germline ends.

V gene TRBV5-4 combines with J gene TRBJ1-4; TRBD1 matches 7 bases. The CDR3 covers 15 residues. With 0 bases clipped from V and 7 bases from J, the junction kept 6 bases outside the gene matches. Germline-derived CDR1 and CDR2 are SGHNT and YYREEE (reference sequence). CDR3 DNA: TGTGCCAGCAGCTTGGGCGGAGGGGGCATTGAAAAACTGTTTTTT. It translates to CASSLGGGGIEKLFF.